This TCR beta chain comes out of a study of technical replicates of blood from several donors. TCRdb keeps only in-frame clones here, not all; method: immunoSEQ multiplex PCR. The repertoire holds fewer than 15,000 clones, with around 93% as singletons. The V gene lost 6 bases and the J gene lost 4 bases, with 10 bases spanning the gap. The germline V gene encodes CDR1 MNHNY and CDR2 SVGAGI (reference sequence). The length of the CDR3 is 13 residues. The V and J genes are TRBV6-6 and TRBJ1-5; D gene uncertain. The specimen sequenced was PBMCs. This TCR derives from a human donor in good health. The CDR3 sequence is CASRNSLNQPQHF. The CDR3, as DNA: TGTGCCAGCAGAAACAGTCTGAATCAGCCCCAGCATTTT.